This T cell receptor beta chain appears in the sequencing data of a study of early T cells in non-severe SARS-CoV-2 infection. Study information: Unpaired chains resulted from sequencing bulk RNA of unsorted whole blood.

Trimming left V 4 bases short and J 0 bases short, with 6 bases between. This CDR3 comprises 13 residues. Germline lookup yields CDR1 MNHEY and CDR2 SMNVEV (reference sequence). MiXCR was run by TCRdb on the 5' RACE reads, yielding one entry per CDR3 protein. The sample lists about 70,000 distinct CDR3 sequences; roughly 10% were seen once. The starting material was whole blood, obtained at baseline. V is TRBV27 and J is TRBJ1-1; D unresolved. The source of this sequence is an adult who was a healthcare worker with PCR-confirmed SARS-CoV-2 infection or an uninfected control (not recorded which). CDR3 loop: CASSSLVNTEAFF. CDR3 in DNA: TGTGCCAGCAGTTCCTTAGTGAACACTGAAGCTTTCTTT.